This note documents a single T cell receptor (beta chain) sequence. Its antigen is unknown. Base qualities are not at hand, and no much larger clone is one base apart. For repertoire sequencing, TCR beta CDR3 regions were amplified from RNA transcripts. HTBI primers and the Qiagen OneStep RT-PCR kit were used in a first-round RT-PCR, which was followed by a second-round multiplex PCR, size selection and purification. Libraries were sequenced paired-end with 100 bp reads on an Illumina HiSeq2000. The original methods were these. SOAPnuke was used to process the reads, throwing out any read that had adapters, had uncalled bases, had a mean Phred below 15, or lacked an exact constant-primer or identifier match. COPE v1.2.5 was used to merge the high-quality paired reads. Each unique nucleotide sequence was defined as a clonotype, and clonotypes were aligned to IMGT TRB V, D and J references with MiTCR v1.1. Analysis was restricted to V-J combinations with a frequency above 0.0001, which covered 99.2% of repertoires. For each V-J combination, a TCR clonal expansion and chaos score was defined as F50 clonal expansion divided by the chaos observed in the TCRdist matrix. Welch's t-statistics and random forest were used to reduce the features to about twelve V-J combinations, which were then used as input to a naive Bayes classifier. The similarity between thyroid and blood repertoires was quantified using the Morisita-Horn index. TCRdb reanalyzed the raw reads on its own, using fastp at Q25 for trimming and MiXCR for clone calling, and kept in-frame beta chains. For every CDR3 protein sequence, its rows merge into one entry that carries the most common genes and DNA. TCRdb, not the authors, supplied the V and J calls. The table for this sample lists roughly 1.1 million distinct CDR3 sequences; about two fifths of them were counted only once. The top ten clones comprise roughly 10% of the sample.

The source of the sample is a study of Graves' ophthalmopathy and Graves' hyperthyroidism (dated by TCRdb to about 2018). General notes on the study: Stable hyperthyroidism was defined as no progression to ophthalmopathy within 18 months of follow-up. To explore V-J signatures that separate ophthalmopathy from hyperthyroidism, a discovery set of about 98 patients was enrolled, consisting of fewer than 45 with ophthalmopathy and roughly 59 with stable hyperthyroidism. After sampling, hyperthyroidism patients received methimazole starting at 30 mg daily, and ophthalmopathy patients received high-dose intravenous methylprednisolone. The study used signatures of the TCR beta repertoire to tell Graves' ophthalmopathy apart from Graves' hyperthyroidism and to predict which patients would progress to ophthalmopathy. In total, approximately 130 blood samples were TCR-sequenced: fewer than 50 ophthalmopathy, about 75 hyperthyroidism and roughly 17 hyperthyroidism-to-ophthalmopathy patients. The independent validation cohort included approximately 19 hyperthyroidism patients plus 17 patients who later progressed from hyperthyroidism to ophthalmopathy. In more than 5 hyperthyroidism patients, the T-cell repertoire of thyroid tissue was compared with the T-cell repertoire of blood.

The hyperthyroidism patients were 18 to 65 years old and newly diagnosed, with a disease duration of less than 2 months. Patients with other autoimmune diseases, uncontrolled infections, pregnancy or lactation were excluded. Diagnosis relied on clinical symptoms, serum thyroxine, TRAb, thyroid ultrasound and orbital computed tomography. Total RNA was extracted with Trizol reagent and quality-checked on an Agilent 2100 Bioanalyzer. CDR1 and CDR2, looked up from the germline V gene, are SGHRS and YFSETQ. The germline V and J ends show losses of 4 bases and 0 bases respectively, and no gene match explains 9 bases of the junction. The CDR3 contains 16 residues, cysteine and phenylalanine counted. Just the 48-base CDR3 DNA is kept, in frame starting at base 1. Paper-wide results and their limitations: No statistical method was used to predetermine the sample size, and group allocation was not hidden from the investigators. In cross-validation, the 13-signature model distinguished ophthalmopathy from stable hyperthyroidism with around 90% sensitivity and 81.08% specificity, while in the test set the corresponding values were about 79% and 69%. In validation, the model predicted ophthalmopathy progression with about 71% sensitivity and approximately 75% specificity; around twelve predicted patients were CT-confirmed with GO in a median of approximately 6.5 months. Most of the expanded thyroid clonotypes with a frequency above 0.001 were also detected in blood, and it was suggested that the thyroid immune response may be reflected by blood repertoires.

The receptor was isolated from an adult man with Graves' hyperthyroidism. The sequencing sample was made of peripheral blood or thyroid tissue (not recorded which). Recombination connected TRBV5-1 to TRBJ2-7; 8 bases in the middle match TRBD2. The CDR3: CASSRNPLAASYEQYF. The bases are TGCGCCAGCAGCCGGAATCCACTAGCGGCCTCCTACGAGCAGTACTTC.